This T cell receptor (beta chain) originates from a study of control samples from healthy donors and cancer patients. The protocol was immunoSEQ multiplex PCR, while the TCRdb copy is restricted to in-frame clones and leaves out a portion. The sample lists 150,000 to 170,000 clones, over 85% seen once, with approximately 5.5% in the top ten. The CDR3 covers 11 residues. V shed 6 bases and J 12 bases; nucleotides not matched to a gene: 5. This sequence joins TRBV12-3 or TRBV12-4 and TRBJ2-1, with TRBD2 identical over 7 bases. Material for sequencing was blood. This receptor was identified in a man in his forties or fifties in good health. CDR3: CASSRDYGQFF. The DNA for the CDR3 is TGTGCCAGCAGCCGGGACTACGGGCAGTTCTTC.